The source of this T cell receptor beta chain is a study of cytomegalovirus exposure and HLA in healthy donors. Study observations and caveats: The authors later found HLA-associated TCR beta chains more clonally expanded than equally common others. Several of the most significant clusters were apparently associated with common viral pathogens in a later analysis. Rarity marked most TCR sequences, yet some public TCRs occurred in many donors. It was taken for granted in presence/absence analyses that sequencing depth across donors was roughly uniform.

Trimming pared 5 bases from V and 4 bases from J, leaving 12 bases between. Per germline, CDR1 KGHSH and CDR2 LQKENI. This CDR3 has 13 residues. PCR involved 60 Vbeta and 13 Jbeta primers. Some clones are missing from TCRdb's copy, which holds only in-frame ones; the method was immunoSEQ multiplex PCR. The sample lists about 200,000 clones, about four fifths occurring once. With regard to this clone: Its antigen is undetermined.

The clonotype comes from a woman between 18 and 29 years old in good health and CMV-seronegative. The chain couples TRBV18 to TRBJ2-7; a weak D match, TRBD1 (6 bases). Material for sequencing was PBMCs. In DNA form, the CDR3 reads TGTGCCAGCTCAGTACAGGGAGCTTACGAGCAGTACGTC. Encoded protein: CASSVQGAYEQYV.